This TCR beta chain was sequenced for a study of blood T cells in healthy people across ages. Study-wide points: Both naive CD4+ cell counts and diversity were greater in long-lived donors than in aged donors.

Sample-barcoded 5' priming and a J-beta primer mix drove a second PCR of about 7 to 12 cycles. All cDNA molecules were each tagged by a template-switch adaptor with 12 random nucleotides. From the 5' RACE reads, TCRdb called clonotypes with MiXCR, one entry per CDR3 protein. This table holds approximately 1.5 million distinct CDR3 sequences, about 31% found once. About this clonotype itself: Its matching antigen is unknown.

The junction had 12 bases not matched to a gene; V was cut back by 4 bases and J by 7 bases. CDR3 length equals 16 residues. Germline V lookup: CDR1 SEHNR, CDR2 FQNEAQ (reference sequence). Sequencing used blood. This clonotype was obtained from a woman aged 25 to 45 in good health. The rearrangement uses TRBV7-9 and TRBJ2-1, with 8 bases matching TRBD1. The CDR3 DNA is TGTGCCAGCAGCTCCCCAGAGTGGACAGGGCTAAATGAGCAGTTCTTC. Translated, it gives CASSSPEWTGLNEQFF.